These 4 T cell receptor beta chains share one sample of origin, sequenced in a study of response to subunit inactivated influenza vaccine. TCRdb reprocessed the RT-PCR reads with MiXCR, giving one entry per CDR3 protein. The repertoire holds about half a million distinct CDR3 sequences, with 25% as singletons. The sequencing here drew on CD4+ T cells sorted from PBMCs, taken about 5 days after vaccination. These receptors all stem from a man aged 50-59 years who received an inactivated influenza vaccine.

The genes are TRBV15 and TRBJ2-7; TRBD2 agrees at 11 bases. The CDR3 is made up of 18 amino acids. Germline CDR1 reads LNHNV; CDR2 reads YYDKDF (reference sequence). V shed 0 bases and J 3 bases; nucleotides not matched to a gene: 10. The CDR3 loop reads CATSRDPGGTSGGYEQYF. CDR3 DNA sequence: TGTGCCACCAGCAGAGATCCAGGTGGGACTAGCGGAGGCTACGAGCAGTACTTC.

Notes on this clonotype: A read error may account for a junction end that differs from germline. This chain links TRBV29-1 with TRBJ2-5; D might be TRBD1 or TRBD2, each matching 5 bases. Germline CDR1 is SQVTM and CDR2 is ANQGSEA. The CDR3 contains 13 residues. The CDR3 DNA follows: TGCAGCGTCCTGTTAGGGACCCAACAGACCCAGTACTTC. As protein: CSVLLGTQQTQYF.

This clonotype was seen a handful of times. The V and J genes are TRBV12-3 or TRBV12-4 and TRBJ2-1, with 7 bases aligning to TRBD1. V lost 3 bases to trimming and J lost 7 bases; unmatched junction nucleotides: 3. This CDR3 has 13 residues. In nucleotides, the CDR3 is TGTGCCAGCAGTTTGGACAGGATGAATGAGCAGTTCTTC. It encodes CASSLDRMNEQFF.

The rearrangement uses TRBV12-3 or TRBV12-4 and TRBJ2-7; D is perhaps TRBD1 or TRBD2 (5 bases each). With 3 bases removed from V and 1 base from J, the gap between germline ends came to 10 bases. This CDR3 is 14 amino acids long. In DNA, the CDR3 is TGTGCCAGCAGTTTTCGGGGCTGGTCCTACGAGCAGTACTTC. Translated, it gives CASSFRGWSYEQYF.